This TCR beta chain was retrieved from a study of shared clonotypes between healthy human individuals. This clone was observed at least ten times. Libraries were prepared by immunoSEQ multiplex PCR; TCRdb keeps only in-frame clonotypes and omits some of them. There are approximately 1,000,000 clones in the sample; around three quarters occur only once, and more than 0.5% lies in the top ten. The CDR3 spans 15 residues. Germline CDR1 and CDR2: MNHEY and SVGAGI. V was pared by 0 bases and J by 0 bases, with 0 bases of the junction left unmatched. The chain combines TRBV6-5 with TRBJ1-1; 8 positions match TRBD1. This clonotype originated in a young man in good health. Some clones in this sample may be carry-over from other donors' samples. The sequenced sample was memory CD4+ T cells from PBMCs. Subset in this sample: CD45RA-negative fraction. The CDR3 DNA reads as TGTGCCAGCAGTTACTCGGGACAGGTGAACACTGAAGCTTTCTTT. Encoded protein: CASSYSGQVNTEAFF.